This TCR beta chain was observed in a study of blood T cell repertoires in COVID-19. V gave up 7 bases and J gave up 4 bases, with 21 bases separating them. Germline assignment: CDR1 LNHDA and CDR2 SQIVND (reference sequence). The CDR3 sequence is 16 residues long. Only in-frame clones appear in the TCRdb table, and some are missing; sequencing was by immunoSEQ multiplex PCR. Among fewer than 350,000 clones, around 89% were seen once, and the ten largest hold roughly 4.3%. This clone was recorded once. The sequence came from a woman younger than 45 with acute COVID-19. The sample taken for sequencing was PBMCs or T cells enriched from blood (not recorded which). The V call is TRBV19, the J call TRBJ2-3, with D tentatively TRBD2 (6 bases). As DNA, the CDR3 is TGTGCCAGTACCACGGGGAGGCGGGACGGTGCAGATACGCAGTATTTT. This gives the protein CASTTGRRDGADTQYF.